This T cell receptor beta chain was profiled in a study of shared clonotypes between healthy human individuals. At the deep level, the assay was run. Original processing notes: Filtering differed, since immunoSEQ gave only junction sequences and no quality scores. Sequencing used immunoSEQ multiplex PCR; TCRdb keeps in-frame clones, though not all of them. Clone size and the V and J calls come from that table; the DNA yielded D and trimming. This sample has some 2 million clones; roughly 94% occur once, and the top ten carry 0.13%. The CDR3 is 11 amino acids. The germline V gene has CDR1 WSHSY and CDR2 SAAADI. V shed 7 bases and J shed 3 bases, with 5 bases lying between them. In the case of this clone: What it recognizes is unknown.

Points from the study as a whole: Despite large depth, sorted-subset datasets appeared incompletely sequenced.

The chain couples TRBV10-2 to TRBJ2-3; D ambiguous. The sequenced sample was naive CD4+ T cells sorted from blood. Subset noted: CD45RA+ positively selected. The clonotype originates from a man younger than 30 in good health. Here the CDR3 DNA reads TGCGCCAGCACGGCGACAGATACGCAGTATTTT. This codes for CASTATDTQYF.